Following are 18 T cell receptor beta chains from one sample sequenced in a study of Ad26.COV2.S vaccination and SARS-CoV-2 variants. Treatment of the sample: roughly 19 received Ad26.COV2.S at low or high dose, single or two shots; 5 received placebo; per-sample allocation not given. Following the first vaccine or placebo injection, samples were taken on day 63. The repertoire was sequenced with immunoSEQ multiplex PCR; TCRdb's copy has only in-frame clones and lacks some. The sample shows some 330,000 clones, around 90% of them seen only once. Sample: peripheral blood, taken in a trial of Ad26.COV2.S vaccine versus placebo. The source of these receptors is a person aged 18 to 59 who received the Ad26.COV2.S COVID-19 vaccine or a placebo.

This clone showed up just once. The V gene is TRBV6-5, the J gene TRBJ2-7; perhaps TRBD1 as D (6 bases). The germline V gene has CDR1 MNHEY and CDR2 SVGAGI. V gave up 5 bases and J gave up 7 bases, with 15 bases separating them. The CDR3 sequence is 13 residues long. In DNA, the CDR3 is TGTGCCAGCAGTCAAACGTGGGGGCTGGAGCAGTACGTC. It is translated as CASSQTWGLEQYV.

The genes are TRBV28 and TRBJ1-2; D is perhaps TRBD1 (5 bases). This CDR3 is built from 14 residues. V gave up 3 bases and J gave up 8 bases, with 16 bases separating them. The V gene's germline CDR1 is MDHEN and CDR2 SYDVKM. CDR3 residues: CASSFLLGTTGYTF. DNA of the CDR3: TGTGCCAGCAGTTTCTTGCTAGGGACCACAGGCTACACCTTC.

This clone was observed once. The chain couples TRBV6-2 or TRBV6-3 to TRBJ2-1; D is uncertain. The V and J ends lost 0 bases and 6 bases respectively, with 15 bases between them. The length of the CDR3 is 16 residues. CDR1 and CDR2 (germline): MNHEY, SVGEGT. The CDR3 spells CASSYSIRAAGNEQFF. The CDR3 nucleotides read TGTGCCAGCAGTTACTCGATTCGGGCGGCCGGCAATGAGCAGTTCTTC.

This clone appeared a single time. The chain has TRBV29-1 and TRBJ2-7; D perhaps matches TRBD1 (6 bases). CDR3 length: 11 residues. Trimming removed 7 bases at V and 3 bases at J, with 10 bases between. Germline V gives CDR1 SQVTM, CDR2 ANQGSEA. CDR3 in amino acids: CSALQGYEQYV. CDR3 in DNA: TGCAGCGCATTACAGGGCTACGAGCAGTACGTC.

This clone was counted once. This chain joins TRBV6-2 or TRBV6-3 and TRBJ1-5; D gene ambiguous. Germline V gene sequence: CDR1 MNHEY, CDR2 SVGEGT. Trimming pared 1 base from V and 9 bases from J, leaving 10 bases between. The CDR3 has 13 residues. The CDR3 DNA follows: TGTGCCAGCAGTTACTTACCAGTCCGGCCCCAGCATTTT. Its translation: CASSYLPVRPQHF.

The CDR3 loop is CASRTSSNQPQHF. CDR3 nucleotides: TGTGCCAGTCGGACAAGTAGCAATCAGCCCCAGCATTTT. V and J are TRBV19 and TRBJ1-5, with D possibly matching TRBD1 (5 bases). The CDR3 is made up of 13 amino acids. Germline V CDR1 and CDR2: LNHDA, SQIVND (reference sequence). Trimming took 8 bases from V and 0 from J, leaving 8 bases between them.

The chain combines TRBV15 with TRBJ1-6; 7 bases are a match to TRBD1. This CDR3 has 15 amino acids. Trimming took 0 bases from V and 7 from J; bases not matched to a gene: 3. Germline CDR1 is LNHNV and CDR2 is YYDKDF (reference sequence). In nucleotides, the CDR3 is TGTGCCACCAGCAGAGAGCTAGGGGGCAATTCACCCCTCCACTTT. The encoded protein is CATSRELGGNSPLHF.

The rearrangement links TRBV10-3 to TRBJ1-2; 9 bases are shared with TRBD1. This CDR3 spans 14 amino acids. Per the germline V gene, CDR1 is ENHRY and CDR2 is SYGVKD. The V gene end was trimmed by 10 bases and the J gene end by 2 bases; junction bases not matched to a gene: 8. CDR3 DNA: TGTGCCACCGGGACAGGGTTCGACAACTATGGCTACACCTTC. This gives the protein CATGTGFDNYGYTF.

The chain is built from TRBV4-3 and TRBJ1-6; D is uncertain. In germline, CDR1 is LGHNA, CDR2 YSLEER. V was pared by 0 bases and J by 12 bases, with 18 bases between. The CDR3 is 16 amino acids. The CDR3 nucleotides read TGCGCCAGCAGCCAAGAAGGCGGGAGCGGTGATTTACCCCTCCACTTT. It translates to CASSQEGGSGDLPLHF.

The rearrangement joins TRBV7-7 to TRBJ1-1; D is unresolved. This CDR3 has 13 residues. The V end was cut by 2 bases, the J end by 4 bases, with 8 bases between. Germline values: CDR1 SSHAT, CDR2 FNYEAQ (reference sequence). The CDR3 sequence: CASSLTDGTEAFF. The DNA for the CDR3 is TGTGCCAGCAGCTTAACGGATGGCACTGAAGCTTTCTTT.

This rearrangement joins TRBV18 to TRBJ1-1; possible D gene TRBD1, 6 bases. The CDR3 runs 15 residues. CDR1 is KGHSH, CDR2 LQKENI, per germline. The V gene lost 4 bases and the J gene lost 7 bases, with 19 bases spanning the gap. CDR3 DNA: TGTGCCAGCTCACTAGGACAGACCGGACTCGGTGAAGCTTTCTTT. Residues: CASSLGQTGLGEAFF.

V usage is TRBV9 and J usage is TRBJ1-3; tentative D call: TRBD1 (5 bases). Trimming stripped 3 bases from V and 0 bases from J, with 25 bases between. The CDR3 contains 20 residues. Germline-derived CDR1 and CDR2 are SGDLS and YYNGEE. The CDR3 protein is CASSALFGNSGTSSGNTIYF. The DNA of the CDR3 is TGTGCCAGCAGCGCTCTATTTGGGAACAGCGGGACTTCCTCTGGAAACACCATATATTTT.

The rearrangement uses TRBV6-5 and TRBJ1-2; maybe TRBD1 (5 bases). CDR1 and CDR2 from the germline V gene are MNHEY and SVGAGI. CDR3 length: 14 amino acids. Trimming left V 7 bases short and J 4 bases short, with 16 bases between. The CDR3 loop is CASTQGQGGYGYTF. The CDR3 DNA reads TGTGCCAGCACTCAGGGCCAGGGAGGCTATGGCTACACCTTC.

This chain uses TRBV13 with TRBJ1-3, with 7 bases that match TRBD1. Trimming took 1 base from V and 0 from J; bases not matched to a gene: 6. The V gene's germline CDR1 is PRHDT and CDR2 FYEKMQ (reference sequence). The CDR3 runs 17 residues. CDR3 amino acids: CASSLETGPDSGNTIYF. The CDR3 DNA reads as TGTGCCAGCAGCTTAGAGACAGGGCCGGACTCTGGAAACACCATATATTTT.

The CDR3 loop is CASSRPAGGLETQYF. The CDR3 DNA sequence: TGTGCCAGCAGCCGTCCAGCGGGAGGGTTAGAGACCCAGTACTTC. The chain recombines TRBV5-8 with TRBJ2-5; the match to TRBD2 covers 10 bases. This CDR3 has 15 residues. Trimming cost V 4 bases and J 4 bases; bases outside gene matches: 7. Germline V lookup: CDR1 SGHTS, CDR2 YDEGEE.

This clone was counted a single time. In DNA, the CDR3 is TGTGCCAGCAGTGAAGCGGTCAAAGCGGGAACGGGAGATGAGCAGTTCTTC. Its protein is CASSEAVKAGTGDEQFF. This sequence joins TRBV2 and TRBJ2-1; TRBD2 matches at 7 bases. CDR1 is SNHLY, CDR2 FYNNEI, per germline. CDR3 length equals 17 residues. Trimming at V came to 0 bases and at J to 8 bases, leaving 13 bases not matched to a gene.

The chain uses TRBV27 and TRBJ2-1; 12 bases fit TRBD2. This CDR3 spans 15 amino acids. After removal of 6 bases from V and 5 bases from J, the junction contained 5 bases not matched to a gene. Germline V lookup: CDR1 MNHEY, CDR2 SMNVEV (reference sequence). CDR3 loop: CASSRTSGAHNEQFF. The CDR3 region has the DNA TGTGCCAGCAGCCGGACTAGCGGGGCCCACAATGAGCAGTTCTTC.

The chain joins TRBV28 to TRBJ2-3, with 8 positions matching TRBD2. Germline V lookup: CDR1 MDHEN, CDR2 SYDVKM. This CDR3 region has 14 residues. The junction had 8 bases not matched to a gene; V was cut back by 6 bases and J by 6 bases. The CDR3 DNA follows: TGTGCCAGCAGCGAGCGGGGGCCGGGGGATACGCAGTATTTT. Translation gives CASSERGPGDTQYF.